The sample holds many counts of the clone carrying this T cell receptor (beta chain). Antigen: not known. Germline V gene data show CDR1 as MNHNS and CDR2 as SASEGT. Trimming shortened V by 6 bases and J by 2 bases, and 14 bases separated the two germline ends. This CDR3 has 15 residues. This specimen belongs to a study of identical twins. Through template switching, a universal primer site was introduced, and the cDNA contained unique molecular identifiers. TCRdb used MiXCR to reprocess the 5' RACE reads, holding one entry per CDR3 protein. Here the sample spans hundreds of thousands of distinct CDR3 sequences, 11% to 15% being singletons. Study outcomes and limitations: Out-of-frame alpha sequences shared by twins showed excess low generation probability.

The chain employs TRBV6-1 and TRBJ1-3; D remains unclear. Sequencing input: memory (CD45RO+) T cells sorted from blood. This sequence originates from a woman younger than 35 in good health. The DNA for the CDR3 is TGTGCCAGCAGCGAATACACCTCGCCTGGAAACACCATATATTTT. Protein product: CASSEYTSPGNTIYF.